This entry is about one TCR beta chain. Its target is not known. Germline lookup yields CDR1 MDHEN and CDR2 SYDVKM. CDR3 length: 16 amino acids. Trimming shortened V by 6 bases and J by 5 bases, and 21 bases separated the two germline ends. This entry is derived from a study of OX40 agonist ivuxolimab in advanced cancers. As for the study in general: A diagnosis of hepatocellular carcinoma, melanoma, renal cell or head and neck cancer was present in dose-escalation patients.

This table comes from immunoSEQ multiplex PCR, and its TCRdb copy is limited to in-frame clones, with some not included. The sample holds over 100,000 clones; 85% to 95% are singletons and the top ten take more than 0.15%. Study-wide findings and caveats: The average count of expanded clones was higher among CD8+ T cells than among CD4+.

Anyone with autoimmune disease history or systemic immunosuppression was excluded. The origin of this receptor is an adult with an advanced solid tumor such as melanoma, head and neck, liver or kidney cancer. The material sequenced was CD4+ or CD8+ T cells sorted from blood, taken in a trial of the OX40 agonist ivuxolimab. The chain employs TRBV28 and TRBJ2-3; D tentatively reads TRBD1 or TRBD2 (5 bases each). The CDR3 sequence is CASRPTGTLREDTQYF. CDR3 in DNA: TGTGCCAGCAGACCCACCGGGACCCTAAGGGAAGATACGCAGTATTTT.